Listed below are T cell receptor beta chains from one sample, sequenced in a study of blood T cell repertoires in COVID-19. Sequencing was performed with immunoSEQ multiplex PCR; in TCRdb, only in-frame clones are kept and a portion is missing. The repertoire holds 200,000 or so clones, with 88% as singletons. The sample was peripheral blood. The receptor source for this set is a woman in her thirties or forties who had recovered from COVID-19. CDR3s include the opening cysteine and the closing phenylalanine or tryptophan. The D gene is left open where the match is weak. Some rows have no size entry. The others give once, few or many, or a class for an expanded clone.

clone_size,d_call,v_call,j_call,cdr3_aa,cdr3_nt
-,TRBD2,TRBV27,TRBJ2-7,CASSRIVASGSYEQYF,TGTGCCAGCAGTCGAATAGTGGCTAGCGGCTCCTACGAGCAGTACTTC
-,TRBD2,TRBV4-3,TRBJ2-6,CASSQGLFGGSVTGANVLTF,TGCGCCAGCAGCCAAGGTCTGTTCGGCGGGAGCGTCACTGGGGCCAACGTCCTGACTTTC
-,-,TRBV10-3,TRBJ2-7,CAISERTENEQYF,TGTGCCATCAGTGAGAGGACAGAAAACGAGCAGTACTTC
-,-,TRBV7-2,TRBJ2-2,CASSSRGPQSGVATGELFF,TGTGCCAGCAGCTCGCGGGGGCCCCAATCAGGGGTAGCCACCGGGGAGCTGTTTTTT
-,TRBD1,TRBV19,TRBJ1-1,CASRRPSTGGGAGNTEAFF,TGTGCCAGTAGACGCCCTTCGACAGGAGGGGGCGCAGGGAACACTGAAGCTTTCTTT
few,TRBD2,TRBV28,TRBJ2-7,CASRRSGLPGEQYF,TGTGCCAGCAGACGTAGCGGGCTTCCGGGGGAGCAGTACTTC
-,TRBD2,TRBV11-3,TRBJ2-3,CASSTGGADTQYF,TGTGCCAGCAGCACGGGAGGGGCAGATACGCAGTATTTT
-,-,TRBV12-3/TRBV12-4,TRBJ2-7,CASSSPPSEQYF,TGTGCCAGCAGTTCCCCCCCCTCCGAGCAGTACTTC
few,-,TRBV7-9,TRBJ1-2,CASSLVGQYGYTF,TGTGCCAGCAGCTTAGTAGGACAGTATGGCTACACCTTC
-,-,TRBV6-5,TRBJ2-1,CASRRSSSEQFF,TGTGCCAGCAGACGATCGTCGAGCGAGCAGTTCTTC
once,-,TRBV6-5,TRBJ1-5,CASMRAVNQPQHF,TGTGCCAGCATGAGGGCGGTCAATCAGCCCCAGCATTTT
-,-,TRBV4-3,TRBJ1-1,CASSPSSGSWRDTEAFF,TGCGCCAGCAGCCCCTCAAGTGGAAGCTGGAGGGACACTGAAGCTTTCTTT
-,-,TRBV23-1,TRBJ1-1,CASSQSGMGGTEAFF,TGCGCCAGCAGTCAATCAGGAATGGGGGGCACTGAAGCTTTCTTT
-,-,TRBV3-1/TRBV3-2,TRBJ2-1,CASSQSGTNLYYNEQFF,TGTGCCAGCAGCCAATCCGGGACAAACCTATACTACAATGAGCAGTTCTTC
-,-,TRBV7-2,TRBJ2-7,CASSTRSGTLFLSEQYF,TGTGCCAGCAGCACTAGATCCGGGACACTCTTTCTCTCCGAGCAGTACTTC
-,-,TRBV5-1,TRBJ2-7,CASSLISGSYEQYF,TGCGCCAGCAGCTTGATCTCAGGATCCTACGAGCAGTACTTC
once,-,TRBV19,TRBJ2-7,CASSAAAGGRQYF,TGTGCCAGTAGTGCCGCGGCGGGTGGGCGACAGTACTTC